This entry lists 6 T cell receptor beta chains sequenced from one sample in a study of T-cell memory formation after mild COVID-19. MiXCR, applied by TCRdb to the 5' RACE reads, yields one record per CDR3 protein. The sample comprises fewer than 140,000 distinct CDR3 sequences, 17% of which are singletons, and roughly 27% rests with the top ten. The sequenced material came from PBMCs or a T cell subset sorted from them (not recorded which). The receptors stem from an adult woman who had mild COVID-19 (a few samples of this study predate the infection). Cell type and time point are not known.

This chain uses TRBV6-2 or TRBV6-3 with TRBJ2-5; D uncertain. The V gene lost 2 bases and the J gene lost 1 base, with 8 bases spanning the gap. This CDR3 has 14 amino acids. CDR1 is MNHEY and CDR2 is SVGEGT in the germline V gene. CDR3 sequence reads: CASSYIGPQETQYF. The CDR3 DNA reads TGTGCCAGCAGTTACATCGGACCCCAAGAGACCCAGTACTTC.

V and J are TRBV11-2 and TRBJ2-1; D gene unclear. With 1 base removed from V and 8 bases from J, the gap between germline ends came to 18 bases. The CDR3 has 16 residues. From germline, CDR1 is SGHAT and CDR2 FQNNGV. CDR3 residues: CASSLVGPADVDEQFF. The CDR3, as DNA: TGTGCCAGCAGCTTAGTTGGCCCCGCCGACGTCGATGAGCAGTTCTTC.

The genes are TRBV9 and TRBJ1-2; unclear D gene. Trimming removed 2 bases at V and 3 bases at J, with 8 bases between. Germline V CDR1 and CDR2: SGDLS, YYNGEE. This CDR3 has 13 residues. Written as DNA, the CDR3 is TGTGCCAGCAGCGTTGAGGACTACTATGGCTACACCTTC. This codes for CASSVEDYYGYTF.

This clonotype has only a few counts. This chain connects TRBV27 to TRBJ2-7; TRBD1 matches at 8 bases. This CDR3 region has 17 residues. The germline V gene has CDR1 MNHEY and CDR2 SMNVEV (reference sequence). The V gene end was trimmed by 3 bases and the J gene end by 2 bases; junction bases not matched to a gene: 12. The CDR3 DNA reads as TGTGCCAGCAGTTTCGTCTTCCGTGACAGGGGTCCCTACGAGCAGTACTTC. This translates into CASSFVFRDRGPYEQYF.

This chain uses TRBV5-1 with TRBJ2-3, with unresolved D. The CDR3 extends over 14 amino acids. Per germline, CDR1 SGHRS and CDR2 YFSETQ. Between the trimmed V and J ends, which lost 2 bases and 1 base, there was a span of 8 bases. CDR3 loop: CASSFERGTDTQYF. The CDR3 DNA sequence: TGCGCCAGCAGCTTCGAACGAGGCACAGATACGCAGTATTTT.

V gene TRBV7-6 combines with J gene TRBJ2-1; no definite D call. CDR1 is SGHVS, CDR2 FNYEAQ, per germline. This CDR3 comprises 12 residues. Deletions cut 6 bases from V and 9 bases from J, with 12 bases between. The CDR3 here is CASSLRGIEQFF. The CDR3 DNA reads TGTGCCAGCAGTCTAAGAGGCATTGAGCAGTTCTTC.